This entry features one T cell receptor (beta chain) sequence. TCRdb re-derived calls from the RT-PCR reads in MiXCR, one entry per CDR3 protein. The sample shows about 680,000 distinct CDR3 sequences, 13% to 15% of them seen only once. This CDR3 comprises 14 residues. Trimming removed 1 base from V and 4 bases from J, with 8 bases in between. The germline V gene has CDR1 SGHAT and CDR2 FQDESV (reference sequence). The sample consisted of memory CD4+ T cells from blood. This receptor was obtained from a female donor in good health, serving as a healthy control. The gene calls are TRBV11-1 and TRBJ1-5; D uncertain. CDR3 sequence (DNA): TGTGCCAGCAGCTTAGGTCATCCGAATCAGCCCCAGCATTTT. Translating gives CASSLGHPNQPQHF.